A single sample gave rise to the 21 T cell receptor beta chains below, sequenced in a study of shared clonotypes between healthy human individuals. Profiling relied on immunoSEQ multiplex PCR, and the TCRdb table lists in-frame clones only, not all of them. The data hold around 1.1 million clones, with 75% to 85% observed a single time. The sequenced sample was memory CD4+ T cells from PBMCs. Described subset: CD45RA-negative fraction. These receptors all come from a young man in good health. Some clones in this sample may be carry-over from other donors' samples.

Only one count was recorded for this clone. The CDR3 sequence: CASQGLSSYNEQFF. The CDR3 coding sequence is TGTGCCAGCCAAGGTCTGAGCTCCTACAATGAGCAGTTCTTC. The chain uses TRBV7-8 and TRBJ2-1; D not resolved. CDR1 SGHVS and CDR2 FQNEAQ come from the germline V gene. CDR3 length equals 14 residues. Trimming cost V 8 bases and J 0 bases, with 11 bases left between them.

CDR3 loop: CASRLGFEEKLFF. CDR3 nucleotides: TGTGCCAGCCGACTAGGATTCGAAGAAAAACTGTTTTTT. The chain couples TRBV18 to TRBJ1-4; D gene ambiguous. The CDR3 totals 13 residues. Germline-derived CDR1 and CDR2 are KGHSH and LQKENI. V lost 8 bases and J 8 bases, leaving 15 bases between the germline ends.

The table lists this clone with a count of one. This rearrangement joins TRBV30 to TRBJ1-2; D might be TRBD1 (5 bases). Germline CDR1 and CDR2: GTSNPN and SVGIG (reference sequence). This CDR3 comprises 15 residues. Trimming took 1 base from V and 4 from J, leaving 16 bases between them. CDR3 in DNA: TGTGCCTGGAGTGCCCACCCAGGGCGGGTCTATGGCTACACCTTC. Protein product: CAWSAHPGRVYGYTF.

This chain links TRBV5-1 with TRBJ2-5, with 16 nucleotides matching TRBD2. V trimming: 0 bases; J trimming: 4 bases; junction bases outside the gene matches: 3. Germline loops: CDR1 SGHRS, CDR2 YFSETQ. The CDR3 contains 17 residues. The CDR3 reads CASSLAGTSGGAETQYF. The CDR3 bases are TGCGCCAGCAGCTTGGCCGGGACTAGCGGGGGGGCAGAGACCCAGTACTTC.

This clone has just a few counts. The rearrangement uses TRBV10-3 and TRBJ1-1, with 7 bases aligning to TRBD1. The CDR3 sequence is 13 residues long. Germline V lookup: CDR1 ENHRY, CDR2 SYGVKD. V lost 7 bases to trimming and J lost 3 bases; unmatched junction nucleotides: 5. Here the CDR3 DNA reads TGTGCCATCACCCCCGGGACAGACACTGAAGCTTTCTTT. Residues: CAITPGTDTEAFF.

The J gene is TRBJ2-5, the V gene TRBV5-1; a weak D match, TRBD1 (5 bases). Germline loops: CDR1 SGHRS, CDR2 YFSETQ. The ends were cut back, 2 bases at V and 1 base at J, with 12 bases in the middle. The CDR3 length is 15 residues. CDR3 sequence reads: CASSLGRGPQETQYF. The CDR3 DNA follows: TGCGCCAGCAGCTTAGGTAGGGGCCCCCAAGAGACCCAGTACTTC.

J is TRBJ2-1 and V is TRBV5-1; D is uncertain. This CDR3 is built from 11 residues. Germline CDR1 SGHRS, CDR2 YFSETQ. Trimming took off 5 bases at V and 6 bases at J, with 6 bases between the two ends. The CDR3 bases are TGCGCCAGCAGGGAGTCCAATGAGCAGTTCTTC. Protein product: CASRESNEQFF.

This clone has only a few counts. The chain joins TRBV5-6 to TRBJ1-5; D is unresolved. The CDR3 extends over 15 amino acids. With 3 bases removed from V and 3 bases from J, the gap between germline ends came to 13 bases. Looked up from germline, CDR1 is SGHDT and CDR2 is YYEEEE. This chain's CDR3 is CASSSRYSVNQPQHF. The CDR3 DNA reads as TGTGCCAGCAGCTCGAGATACAGCGTCAATCAGCCCCAGCATTTT. The complete variable domain, with remaining parts taken from reference TRBV5-6 and TRBJ1-5, reads DAGVTQSPTHLIKTRGQQVTLRCSPKSGHDTVSWYQQALGQGPQFIFQYYEEEERQRGNFPDRFSGHQFPNYSSELNVNALLLGDSALYLCASSSRYSVNQPQHFGDGTRLSIL.

Here the CDR3 DNA reads TGTGCCAGCAGCTTCAGGGACAGGGACTACGAGCAGTACTTC. Translating it yields CASSFRDRDYEQYF. The rearrangement joins TRBV5-6 to TRBJ2-7; 9 bases agree with TRBD1. The CDR3 extends over 14 amino acids. Germline CDR1 is SGHDT and CDR2 is YYEEEE. With V trimmed by 2 bases and J by 3 bases, 3 bases remained unmatched.

The chain links TRBV7-9 to TRBJ2-7; D gene unclear. There are 13 residues in the CDR3. Germline V gene lookup returns CDR1 SEHNR and CDR2 FQNEAQ (reference sequence). The V end was cut by 5 bases, the J end by 1 base, with 9 bases between. The CDR3: CASSRTASYEQYF. CDR3 bases: TGTGCCAGCAGCCGGACGGCTTCCTACGAGCAGTACTTC.

This chain uses TRBV5-8 with TRBJ2-3; tentatively, D is TRBD2 (5 bases). The length of the CDR3 is 15 residues. Germline values: CDR1 SGHTS, CDR2 YDEGEE. The ends were cut back, 4 bases at V and 3 bases at J, with 15 bases in the middle. The CDR3 here is CASSGGLQVTDTQYF. CDR3 sequence (DNA): TGTGCCAGCAGCGGAGGACTCCAGGTTACAGATACGCAGTATTTT. The variable domain in full, with the rest retrieved from reference TRBV5-8 and TRBJ2-3, is EAGVTQSPTHLIKTRGQQATLRCSPISGHTSVYWYQQALGLGLQFLLWYDEGEERNRGNFPPRFSGRQFPNYSSELNVNALELEDSALYLCASSGGLQVTDTQYFGPGTRLTVL.

The chain recombines TRBV9 with TRBJ2-1; 7 bases map to TRBD2. Per the germline V gene, CDR1 is SGDLS and CDR2 is YYNGEE. The CDR3 extends over 17 amino acids. The ends lost 4 bases at V and 4 bases at J; junction bases unmatched: 14. This chain's CDR3 is CASSPYGGGEIYNEQFF. The CDR3 DNA follows: TGTGCCAGCAGCCCCTACGGCGGGGGAGAAATTTACAATGAGCAGTTCTTC.

The chain links TRBV7-2 to TRBJ1-5; D may be TRBD1 (6 bases). This CDR3 has 15 amino acids. V lost 5 bases, J lost 2 bases, and 13 bases lay in between. Germline loops: CDR1 SGHTA, CDR2 FQGNSA. Here the CDR3 DNA reads TGTGCCAGCAGCGAACGGGGGGGCGGCAATCAGCCCCAGCATTTT. Translated, it gives CASSERGGGNQPQHF.

The chain links TRBV6-5 to TRBJ1-1; D call uncertain. V lost 7 bases to trimming and J lost 5 bases, with 14 bases between them. Germline assignment: CDR1 MNHEY and CDR2 SVGAGI. The CDR3 loop spans 13 amino acids. Here the CDR3 reads CASTRVANTEAFF. CDR3 sequence (DNA): TGTGCCAGCACCCGGGTGGCCAATACTGAAGCTTTCTTT.

This clone turned up a few times. One base separates it from a far larger clone, so it is likely a read error. Other DNA sequences in the same sample also yield this CDR3. This sequence joins TRBV5-6 and TRBJ2-3; no reliable D call. Looked up from germline, CDR1 is SGHDT and CDR2 is YYEEEE. The CDR3 is 11 residues long. Trimming stripped 0 bases from V and 4 bases from J, with 0 bases between. The CDR3 protein is CASSLADTQYF. CDR3 in DNA: TGTGCCAGCAGCTTGGCAGATACGCAGTATTTT.

This clone was seen only a few times. Distinct nucleotide sequences in the sample also encode this CDR3. The chain joins TRBV5-6 to TRBJ2-3, with unresolved D. CDR3 length: 13 residues. V lost 4 bases and J lost 0, with 6 bases in between. Germline CDR1 and CDR2: SGHDT and YYEEEE. The CDR3 sequence is CASSLLSTDTQYF. The DNA of the CDR3 is TGTGCCAGCAGCCTATTGAGCACAGATACGCAGTATTTT. Full variable domain (outside the CDR3, taken from reference TRBV5-6 and TRBJ2-3): DAGVTQSPTHLIKTRGQQVTLRCSPKSGHDTVSWYQQALGQGPQFIFQYYEEEERQRGNFPDRFSGHQFPNYSSELNVNALLLGDSALYLCASSLLSTDTQYFGPGTRLTVL.

V is TRBV4-2 and J is TRBJ2-2, with TRBD2 identical over 13 bases. CDR1 and CDR2 from the germline V gene are LGHNA and YNFKEQ. This CDR3 region has 17 residues. Trimming removed 0 bases from V and 6 bases from J; junction bases left unmatched: 4. CDR3 coding DNA: TGTGCCAGCAGCCAAGAGGGACTAGCGGGACGGGCCGGGGAGCTGTTTTTT. It translates to CASSQEGLAGRAGELFF.

This clone was seen many times. This CDR3 is also generated by other DNA sequences in the sample. V is TRBV7-6 and J is TRBJ1-5; 9 bases line up with TRBD1. Germline V CDR1 and CDR2: SGHVS, FNYEAQ. Trimming removed 5 bases from V and 4 bases from J; junction bases left unmatched: 3. The CDR3 totals 14 residues. CDR3 DNA: TGTGCCAGCAGCCCCGGGACAGGGAATCAGCCCCAGCATTTT. It translates to CASSPGTGNQPQHF.

The gene calls are TRBV5-1 and TRBJ2-5; D assignment may be TRBD1 or TRBD2 (5 bases each). Germline loops: CDR1 SGHRS, CDR2 YFSETQ. Deletions cut 0 bases from V and 4 bases from J, with 13 bases between. The CDR3 is made up of 15 amino acids. The CDR3 coding sequence is TGCGCCAGCAGCTTGGTTGGGACCCGCGTAGAGACCCAGTACTTC. It encodes CASSLVGTRVETQYF.

In this sample, this clone turned up many times. This rearrangement joins TRBV29-1 to TRBJ2-7, with a possible D match to TRBD1 (6 bases). There are 12 residues in the CDR3. In germline, CDR1 is SQVTM, CDR2 ANQGSEA. V was pared by 7 bases and J by 2 bases, with 12 bases between. CDR3 coding DNA: TGCAGCGGACGGACAGAGCCCTACGAGCAGTACTTC. It codes for CSGRTEPYEQYF.

The gene calls are TRBV9 and TRBJ2-3; D unclear. Germline V lookup: CDR1 SGDLS, CDR2 YYNGEE. Between the trimmed V and J ends, which lost 3 bases and 6 bases, there was a span of 8 bases. This CDR3 region has 12 residues. The CDR3 DNA reads as TGTGCCAGCAGCGCGAATTGGGATACGCAGTATTTT. It specifies CASSANWDTQYF.